The clone carrying this T cell receptor beta chain turned up a few times. The germline V gene has CDR1 MNHNY and CDR2 SVGAGI (reference sequence). The CDR3 has 14 amino acids. V dropped 6 bases and J dropped 4; count of bases not matched to a gene: 6. This specimen belongs to a study of early T cells in non-severe SARS-CoV-2 infection. TCRdb processed the 5' RACE reads anew with MiXCR; each CDR3 protein has one entry. The sample lists roughly 32,000 distinct CDR3 sequences; 6.6% were seen once. The source of this sequence is an adult who was a healthcare worker with PCR-confirmed SARS-CoV-2 infection or an uninfected control (not recorded which). The gene calls are TRBV6-6 and TRBJ1-2; 9 nucleotides align to TRBD1. Sequencing was performed on whole blood. Written as DNA, the CDR3 is TGTGCCAGCAGCTTTCCGGACAGGGGCTATGGCTACACCTTC. Translated, it gives CASSFPDRGYGYTF.